The 10 T cell receptor beta chains reported below all come from one sample, sequenced in a study of radiotherapy plus CTLA-4 blockade in lung cancer. The table came from immunoSEQ multiplex PCR; TCRdb's copy has only in-frame clones and leaves some out. The sample has some 110,000 clones; about four fifths are singletons. The sequencing used peripheral blood, collected from a patient treated with radiotherapy plus ipilimumab. The source is a human donor with non-small cell lung cancer who had a partial response to radiotherapy plus ipilimumab.

The rearrangement links TRBV15 to TRBJ2-3; the D gene is possibly TRBD1 (6 bases). CDR1 is LNHNV and CDR2 is YYDKDF in the germline V gene (reference sequence). The CDR3 is made up of 17 amino acids. With 0 bases removed from V and 0 bases from J, the gap between germline ends came to 13 bases. The CDR3: CATSRDSYRASTDTQYF. CDR3 nucleotides: TGTGCCACCAGCAGAGATTCGTACAGGGCTAGCACAGATACGCAGTATTTT.

This clone appeared a single time. This rearrangement joins TRBV28 to TRBJ1-2, with 7 bases fitting TRBD1. V dropped 5 bases and J dropped 9; count of bases not matched to a gene: 12. Looked up from germline, CDR1 is MDHEN and CDR2 is SYDVKM. There are 14 residues in the CDR3. The CDR3 bases are TGTGCCAGCAGTCTGGCAGGGGGTAAGCGGAGCTACACCTTC. It is translated as CASSLAGGKRSYTF.

This clone was observed a handful of times. CDR3: CASSPRDRFPPEQYF. DNA of the CDR3: TGTGCCAGCAGTCCCAGGGACAGGTTCCCGCCGGAGCAGTACTTC. The chain employs TRBV28 and TRBJ2-7; 8 nucleotides match TRBD1. CDR1 MDHEN and CDR2 SYDVKM come from the germline V gene. Trimming took 5 bases from V and 7 from J; bases not matched to a gene: 13. This CDR3 contains 15 residues.

The CDR3 DNA reads TGTGCCAGCAATGTAGCAGGGGACGAGCAGTACTTC. This gives the protein CASNVAGDEQYF. The chain joins TRBV28 to TRBJ2-7; TRBD1 might be the D (6 bases). The CDR3 has 12 amino acids. Germline V gives CDR1 MDHEN, CDR2 SYDVKM. The germline V and J ends were trimmed by 7 bases and 5 bases, with 12 bases remaining between them.

This rearrangement joins TRBV7-8 to TRBJ2-5; 11 bases are shared with TRBD2. V shed 1 base and J 4 bases; nucleotides not matched to a gene: 2. The CDR3 contains 15 residues. Germline lookup yields CDR1 SGHVS and CDR2 FQNEAQ. CDR3 in amino acids: CASSLVTSGRETQYF. CDR3 bases: TGTGCCAGCAGCTTAGTAACTAGCGGGAGAGAGACCCAGTACTTC.

This chain uses TRBV7-9 with TRBJ1-2; possible D gene TRBD1, 6 bases. Deletions cut 2 bases from V and 6 bases from J, with 10 bases between. There are 13 residues in the CDR3. Per the germline V gene, CDR1 is SEHNR and CDR2 is FQNEAQ (reference sequence). The CDR3 nucleotides are TGTGCCAGCAGCTTACATTCAGGGGATGGCTACACCTTC. It codes for CASSLHSGDGYTF.

This clone was picked up one time. V is TRBV6-1 and J is TRBJ1-5; weak D call: TRBD1 (6 bases). This CDR3 region has 14 residues. The V and J ends lost 0 bases and 7 bases respectively, with 10 bases between them. The germline gives CDR1 MNHNS, CDR2 SASEGT. Here the CDR3 reads CASSEAQGSQPQHF. The CDR3 DNA follows: TGTGCCAGCAGTGAAGCGCAGGGGAGCCAGCCCCAGCATTTT.

The J gene is TRBJ1-6, the V gene TRBV6-5; D is undetermined. Trimming left V 6 bases short and J 3 bases short, with 12 bases between. Per the germline V gene, CDR1 is MNHEY and CDR2 is SVGAGI. The CDR3 sequence is 15 residues long. The CDR3 here is CASRPSGLYNSPLHF. The CDR3 DNA reads as TGTGCCAGCAGGCCCTCAGGTCTCTATAATTCACCCCTCCACTTT.

The chain carries TRBV27 and TRBJ2-7, with a weak D call TRBD2 (5 bases). Germline CDR1 reads MNHEY; CDR2 reads SMNVEV (reference sequence). The V end lost 4 bases, the J end lost 4 bases, and 17 bases lay between the germline ends. There are 15 residues in the CDR3. CDR3: CASSSQMGVGYEQYF. CDR3 bases: TGTGCCAGCAGTTCCCAGATGGGAGTTGGATACGAGCAGTACTTC.

The rearrangement links TRBV5-1 to TRBJ2-5; 12 bases agree with TRBD2. The CDR3 spans 20 residues. V trimming: 4 bases; J trimming: 0 bases; junction bases outside the gene matches: 16. CDR1 is SGHRS and CDR2 is YFSETQ in the germline V gene. This CDR3 reads CASSATGTSGSGGYQETQYF. In DNA, the CDR3 is TGCGCCAGCAGCGCAACCGGGACTAGCGGGTCCGGGGGGTACCAAGAGACCCAGTACTTC.